The 11 T cell receptor beta chains reported below all come from one sample, sequenced in a study of cytomegalovirus exposure and HLA in healthy donors. The primer mix had 60 Vbeta and 13 Jbeta primers. The data were produced by immunoSEQ multiplex PCR, yet TCRdb's version contains in-frame clones alone and is incomplete. The sample contains about 190,000 clones, around 83% of which appear only once. Sequences were obtained from PBMCs. The receptors derive from a woman aged 18-30 years in good health and CMV-seronegative.

A note on this clone: One end of the junction does not line up with germline, which may come from a read error. The chain employs TRBV29-1 and TRBJ2-1; 10 nucleotides line up with TRBD2. The germline CDR1 and CDR2 sequences are SQVTM and ANQGSEA. This CDR3 is built from 13 residues. The CDR3 DNA follows: TGCAGCGTTGCGAGCGGGAGGGCCGGGGGCAAGCTCTTC. This translates into CSVASGRAGGKLF.

This chain links TRBV27 with TRBJ2-7; TRBD2 aligns across 8 bases. Germline CDR1 reads MNHEY; CDR2 reads SMNVEV (reference sequence). After removal of 6 bases from V and 0 bases from J, the junction contained 1 base not matched to a gene. The CDR3 totals 13 residues. The CDR3 sequence: CASRTSVSYEQYF. The CDR3 DNA reads TGTGCCAGCAGGACTAGCGTCTCCTACGAGCAGTACTTC.

V and J are TRBV5-6 and TRBJ2-5; D remains unclear. Trimming pared 0 bases from V and 5 bases from J, leaving 5 bases between. This CDR3 region has 12 residues. Germline V CDR1 and CDR2: SGHDT, YYEEEE. The CDR3: CASSLVSETQYF. In DNA, the CDR3 is TGTGCCAGCAGCTTGGTTTCGGAGACCCAGTACTTC.

This chain links TRBV6-1 with TRBJ1-1, with TRBD1 matching 8 bases. The V gene's germline CDR1 is MNHNS and CDR2 SASEGT. Trimming at V came to 6 bases and at J to 12 bases, leaving 9 bases not matched to a gene. The CDR3 extends over 12 amino acids. As DNA, the CDR3 is TGTGCCAGCAGACTAGGGGGGACAGGAACTTTCTTT. Amino acids: CASRLGGTGTFF.

This rearrangement joins TRBV19 to TRBJ2-7, with 10 nucleotides matching TRBD2. The CDR3 extends over 17 amino acids. The V and J ends lost 2 bases and 4 bases, in that order; junction bases with no gene match: 11. Germline CDR1 and CDR2: LNHDA and SQIVND (reference sequence). The CDR3 here is CASSISSASGGVYEQYF. In nucleotides, the CDR3 is TGTGCCAGTAGTATATCCAGCGCTAGCGGGGGCGTATACGAGCAGTACTTC.

This clone was seen a single time. The chain recombines TRBV29-1 with TRBJ2-1, with 13 bases lining up with TRBD2. Unmatched junction bases numbered 12, after V lost 3 bases and J lost 4 bases. Germline values: CDR1 SQVTM, CDR2 ANQGSEA. There are 18 residues in the CDR3. The CDR3 loop reads CSVDDTTGTSGKYNEQFF. Here the CDR3 DNA reads TGCAGCGTTGACGATACCACCGGGACTAGCGGGAAATACAATGAGCAGTTCTTC.

The rearrangement uses TRBV29-1 and TRBJ2-7; 11 nucleotides agree with TRBD2. This CDR3 is built from 14 residues. Germline trimming cut 5 bases from V and 3 bases from J; bases unmatched to any gene: 6. Per germline, CDR1 SQVTM and CDR2 ANQGSEA. DNA of the CDR3: TGCAGCGTTTCTTCCGGGACTAGCGGCTACGAGCAGTACTTC. Translated: CSVSSGTSGYEQYF.

The chain has TRBV6-1 and TRBJ2-5, with 7 bases lining up with TRBD1. The CDR3 is 15 residues long. The ends lost 1 base at V and 4 bases at J; junction bases unmatched: 6. In germline, CDR1 is MNHNS, CDR2 SASEGT. DNA of the CDR3: TGTGCCAGCAGTGAAGGAGGGGCAGGGGGAGAGACCCAGTACTTC. It translates to CASSEGGAGGETQYF.

This chain joins TRBV7-6 and TRBJ2-1; 11 nucleotides line up with TRBD2. The germline gives CDR1 SGHVS, CDR2 FNYEAQ. With V trimmed by 6 bases and J by 2 bases, 6 bases remained unmatched. The CDR3 consists of 16 residues. CDR3 residues: CASSFSGGGAYNEQFF. CDR3 DNA sequence: TGTGCCAGCAGTTTTAGCGGGGGGGGCGCCTACAATGAGCAGTTCTTC.

This clone was counted once. The genes are TRBV27 and TRBJ1-6, with 11 bases lining up with TRBD1. Germline V gene data show CDR1 as MNHEY and CDR2 as SMNVEV (reference sequence). CDR3 length: 16 amino acids. V was pared by 5 bases and J by 10 bases, with 10 bases of the junction left unmatched. In DNA form, the CDR3 reads TGTGCCAGCAGTAGAGGACAGGGGGCGCAGGGGTCACCCCTCCACTTT. Its translation is CASSRGQGAQGSPLHF.

In its sample, this clone was seen once. V and J are TRBV29-1 and TRBJ2-7; maybe TRBD1 (5 bases). The CDR3 has 14 residues. Germline CDR1 reads SQVTM; CDR2 reads ANQGSEA. The V gene lost 4 bases and the J gene lost 1 base, with 14 bases spanning the gap. The DNA for the CDR3 is TGCAGCGTTGGGGTCTCAGGACAATCCTACGAGCAGTACTTC. Amino acid sequence: CSVGVSGQSYEQYF.